What follows describes a single T cell receptor (beta chain). Its antigen is unknown. Per-nucleotide qualities are absent, and no much larger clonotype sits a single base away. TCRbeta CDR3 regions were amplified from genomic DNA by means of the immunoSEQ Assay, a bias-controlled multiplex PCR. On the study's bioinformatics: The number of nucleated cells in each sample was estimated from the amplification of reference gene primers within the assay. Sequence reads were collapsed and filtered to measure the absolute abundance of every unique TCRbeta CDR3 rearrangement. For each sample, productive Simpson clonality was calculated as the square root of Simpson's diversity index across productive rearrangements. TCRdb stores this immuneACCESS table with in-frame sequences only. Part of the clones is absent; in the studies checked, under half of the shortfall reflects unresolved V genes, and no reason is known for the rest. V, J and clone size are taken as reported in that table, and D and trimming were inferred from the DNA itself. This sample comprises about 99,000 clones, approximately 89% of them detected only once. Together, the top ten hold more than 15% of the sample.

The entry originates in a study of blood T cell repertoires in COVID-19 (dated by TCRdb to 2018 to 2020). About the study as a whole: Collaborator samples came from the United States, Italy and Spain and covered acute and convalescent phases of COVID-19. Deeply sampled blood TCRbeta repertoires from subjects exposed to, actively infected with, or recovered from COVID-19 were included in the dataset. Nearly every sample came with metadata listing a de-identified subject ID, COVID-19 status, age in years and sex. The prospective study material was composed of cDNA or gDNA derived from T cells, B-cell-depleted T cells, or PBMCs. The repertoires were released in a freely available public database meant as a resource for research on the immune response to SARS-CoV-2. HLA class I and class II types, where available, came from metadata supplied by the sample provider rather than from assay-based typing. Samples were obtained from the ongoing ImmuneRACE study (first 160 participants) and from 1,254 subjects provided by 6 global collaborators.

What the study reported, not specific to this receptor: Clinical and demographic metadata were provided uncurated, with the amount varying by source and participant.

The CDR3 spans 15 residues, from the cysteine through the phenylalanine. Of the read, only the CDR3 DNA is kept; its 45 bases are in frame from base 1. Deletion took 0 bases off V and 2 bases off J, with a span of 11 bases between the germline ends. The germline V gene gives CDR1 as SGHRS and CDR2 as YFSETQ. Whole blood was collected in K2EDTA tubes by collaborating institutions according to the institutions' own protocols. For TCRbeta analysis, collaborators shipped samples in one of three forms: frozen whole blood, isolated PBMCs, or DNA extracted from either of those sample types. This receptor chain uses TRBV5-1 and TRBJ2-5; the D gene is possibly TRBD2, with 6 bases matching. The sequence derives from an elderly woman in a cohort sampled during active COVID-19. Sequencing used peripheral blood. CDR3 sequence: CASSLVAGTQETQYF. The DNA sequence follows: TGCGCCAGCAGCTTGGTGGCGGGGACTCAAGAGACCCAGTACTTC. This CDR3, with the reference TRBV5-1 and TRBJ2-5 proteins standing in past its ends, gives the full variable domain KAGVTQTPRYLIKTRGQQVTLSCSPISGHRSVSWYQQTPGQGLQFLFEYFSETQRNKGNFPGRFSGRQFSNSRSEMNVSTLELGDSALYLCASSLVAGTQETQYFGPGTRLLVL.